The 3 T cell receptor beta chains reported below all come from one sample, sequenced in a study of cytomegalovirus exposure and HLA in healthy donors. Primers: 60 Vbeta forward and 13 Jbeta reverse. Assay used: immunoSEQ multiplex PCR; TCRdb lists only in-frame clones, some missing. The sample has around 150,000 clones, around four fifths seen once. The sequencing sample was made of PBMCs. The receptors derive from a man aged 30-40 years in good health and CMV-seropositive.

This clone was seen only a few times. The chain employs TRBV7-9 and TRBJ1-4; 7 positions match TRBD1. J lost 4 bases, V lost 5 bases, and 7 bases had no gene match. Germline V gives CDR1 SEHNR, CDR2 FQNEAQ (reference sequence). CDR3 length: 15 residues. DNA for the CDR3: TGTGCCAGCAGCGTAGGACAGGAGATTAATGAAAAACTGTTTTTT. Encoded protein: CASSVGQEINEKLFF.

The V and J genes are TRBV30 and TRBJ1-3, with TRBD1 identical over 10 bases. The CDR3 consists of 15 residues. V lost 3 bases to trimming and J lost 3 bases; unmatched junction nucleotides: 5. Germline V lookup: CDR1 GTSNPN, CDR2 SVGIG (reference sequence). CDR3 loop: CAWSPDRGLGNTIYF. CDR3 coding DNA: TGTGCCTGGAGCCCAGACAGGGGGCTTGGAAACACCATATATTTT.

The rearrangement joins TRBV5-6 to TRBJ1-5; 8 bases align to TRBD1. Germline-derived CDR1 and CDR2 are SGHDT and YYEEEE. J was trimmed by 9 bases and V by 4 bases; bases with no gene match: 15. This CDR3 contains 16 residues. The DNA for the CDR3 is TGTGCCAGCAGCGTTGGATCCGACAGGGGACGACGGCCCCAGCATTTT. Encoded protein: CASSVGSDRGRRPQHF.